This TCR beta chain was identified during a study of lymphopenia after photon versus proton radiotherapy (dated by TCRdb to 2018 to 2020). Broadly, across the study: The immunological effects of photon versus proton radiation therapy were compared in patients with gastrointestinal tumors who developed high-grade lymphopenia. A cohort of around 21 patients with gastrointestinal tumors who received either photon or proton therapy and subsequently developed lymphopenia was included. The goal of the study was to characterize the differences between the two radiation modalities in how they affect the immune system. General study outcomes and caveats: Proton-treated patients stayed relatively stable during treatment, while photon-treated patients lost naive T cells and TCR diversity and gained effector/memory populations. The survival association was assessed only in patients who died, and better survival with proton therapy was presented by the authors as a possibility rather than a demonstrated result. After the lymphocyte count nadir, photon-treated repertoires showed oligoclonal expansion, especially of CD8+ Temra cells, which drove the drop in diversity. Across the cohort, among patients who died, a greater drop in TCR diversity after the nadir was inversely correlated with overall survival time.

This clone has only one observation. Its specific antigen is unknown. No base-level quality is on record; no much larger clone is a single base apart. The method was the immunoSEQ multiplex PCR assay. T cell repertoires were profiled with deep sequencing of rearranged TCR beta loci together with multiparametric flow cytometry. The table comes from immuneACCESS by way of TCRdb, which keeps in-frame sequences with V and J called. Part of the clones is missing from these tables; in studies checked, under half for an unresolved V gene and the rest for unknown reasons. The sample table contains 55,000 to 75,000 clones; only one count was recorded for more than 75% of them. The ten largest clones take up about 2.6% of the sample. The sample consisted of peripheral blood, taken from a patient treated with photon-based radiotherapy. This clonotype originated in a woman in her 70s with pancreatic cancer.

The encoded CDR3 is CASSLIPGLYNEQFF. Read as DNA, the sequence is TGTGCCAGCAGCTTAATACCGGGACTATACAATGAGCAGTTCTTC. The rearrangement joined TRBV7-9 to TRBJ2-1; 7 bases in the middle match TRBD2. Taken from the germline V gene (reference sequence), the CDR1 and CDR2 loops are SEHNR and FQNEAQ. At the junction V is shortened by 2 bases and J by 4 bases; bases outside the gene matches: 5. The CDR3 measures 15 amino acids from cysteine to phenylalanine. The DNA shown is the 45-base CDR3, in frame from base 1.